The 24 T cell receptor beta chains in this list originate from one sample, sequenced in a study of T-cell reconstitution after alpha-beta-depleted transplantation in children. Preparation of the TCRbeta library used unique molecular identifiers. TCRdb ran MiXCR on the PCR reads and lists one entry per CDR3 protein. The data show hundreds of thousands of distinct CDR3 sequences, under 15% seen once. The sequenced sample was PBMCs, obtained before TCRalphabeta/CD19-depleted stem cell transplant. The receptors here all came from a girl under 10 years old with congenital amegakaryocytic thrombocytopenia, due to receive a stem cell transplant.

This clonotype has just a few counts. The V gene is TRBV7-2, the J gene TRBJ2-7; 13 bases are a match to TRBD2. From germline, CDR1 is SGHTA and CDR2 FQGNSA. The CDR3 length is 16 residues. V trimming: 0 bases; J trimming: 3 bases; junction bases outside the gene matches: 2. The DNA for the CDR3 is TGTGCCAGCAGCTTAGCGGGGACTAGCGGGAACTACGAGCAGTACTTC. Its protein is CASSLAGTSGNYEQYF.

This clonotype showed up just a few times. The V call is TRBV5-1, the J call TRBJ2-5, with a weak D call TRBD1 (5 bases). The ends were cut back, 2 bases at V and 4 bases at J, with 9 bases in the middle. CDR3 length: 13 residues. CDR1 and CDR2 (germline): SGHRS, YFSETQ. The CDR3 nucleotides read TGCGCCAGCAGCTTAGGGGTGGCAGAGACCCAGTACTTC. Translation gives CASSLGVAETQYF.

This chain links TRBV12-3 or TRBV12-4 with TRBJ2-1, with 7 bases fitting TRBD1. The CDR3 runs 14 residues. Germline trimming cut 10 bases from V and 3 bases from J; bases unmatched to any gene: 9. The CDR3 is CATDPRGNYNEQFF. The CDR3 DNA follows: TGTGCCACCGATCCCAGGGGGAACTACAATGAGCAGTTCTTC.

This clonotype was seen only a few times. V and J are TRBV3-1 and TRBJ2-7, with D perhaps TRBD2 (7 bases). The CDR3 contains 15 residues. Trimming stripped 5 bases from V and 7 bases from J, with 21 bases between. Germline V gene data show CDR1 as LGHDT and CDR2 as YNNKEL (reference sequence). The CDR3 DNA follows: TGTGCCAGCAGCTCCGCCTTCGGGGGGCCTCGGGAGCAGTACTTC. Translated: CASSSAFGGPREQYF.

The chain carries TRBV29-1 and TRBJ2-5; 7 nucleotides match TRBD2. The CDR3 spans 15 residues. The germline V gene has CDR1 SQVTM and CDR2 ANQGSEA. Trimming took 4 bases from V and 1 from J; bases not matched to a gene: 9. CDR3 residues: CSVGASGIGQETQYF. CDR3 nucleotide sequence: TGCAGCGTTGGAGCCAGCGGGATCGGCCAAGAGACCCAGTACTTC. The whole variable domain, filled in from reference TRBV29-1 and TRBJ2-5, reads SAVISQKPSRDICQRGTSLTIQCQVDSQVTMMFWYRQQPGQSLTLIATANQGSEATYESGFVIDKFPISRPNLTFSTLTVSNMSPEDSSIYLCSVGASGIGQETQYFGPGTRLLVL.

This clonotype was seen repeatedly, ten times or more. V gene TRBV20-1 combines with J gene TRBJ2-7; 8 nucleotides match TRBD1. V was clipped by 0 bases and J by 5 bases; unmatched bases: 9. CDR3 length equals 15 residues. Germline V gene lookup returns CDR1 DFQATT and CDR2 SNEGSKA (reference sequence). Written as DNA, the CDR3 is TGCAGTGCTAGAGATCCGGGACAGGTAGGAAACGAGCAGTACTTC. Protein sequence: CSARDPGQVGNEQYF.

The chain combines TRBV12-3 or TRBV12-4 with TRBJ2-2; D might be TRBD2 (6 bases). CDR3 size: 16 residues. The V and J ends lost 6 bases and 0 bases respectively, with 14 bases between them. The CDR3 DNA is TGTGCCAGCAGATCTCCGGGACTGGCGAACACCGGGGAGCTGTTTTTT. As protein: CASRSPGLANTGELFF.

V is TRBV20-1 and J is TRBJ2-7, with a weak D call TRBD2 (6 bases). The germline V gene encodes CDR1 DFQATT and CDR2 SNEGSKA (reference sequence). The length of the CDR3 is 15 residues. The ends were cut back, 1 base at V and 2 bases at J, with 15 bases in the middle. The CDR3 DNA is TGCAGTGCTAGAGCCCAAAACCCTAGCGCCTACGAGCAGTACTTC. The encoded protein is CSARAQNPSAYEQYF.

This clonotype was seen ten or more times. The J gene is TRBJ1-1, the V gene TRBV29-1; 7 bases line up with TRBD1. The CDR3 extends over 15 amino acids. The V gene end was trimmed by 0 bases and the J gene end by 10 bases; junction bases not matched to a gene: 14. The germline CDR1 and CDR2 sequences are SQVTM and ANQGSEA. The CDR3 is CSVEDAPGRGIAAFF. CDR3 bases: TGCAGCGTTGAAGATGCCCCGGGCAGGGGGATTGCAGCTTTCTTT.

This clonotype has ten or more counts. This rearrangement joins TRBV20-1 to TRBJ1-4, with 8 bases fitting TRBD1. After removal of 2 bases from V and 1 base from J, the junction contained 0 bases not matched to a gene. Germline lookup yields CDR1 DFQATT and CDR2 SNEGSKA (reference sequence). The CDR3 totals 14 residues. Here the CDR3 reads CSARTGGTNEKLFF. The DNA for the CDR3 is TGCAGTGCTAGAACAGGGGGAACTAATGAAAAACTGTTTTTT.

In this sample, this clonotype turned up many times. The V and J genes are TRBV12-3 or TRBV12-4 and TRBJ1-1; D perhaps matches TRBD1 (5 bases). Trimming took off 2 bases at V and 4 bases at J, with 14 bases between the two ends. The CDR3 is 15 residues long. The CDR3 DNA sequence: TGTGCCAGCAGTTTAAGGCCTGCCGGGGGCACTGAAGCTTTCTTT. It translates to CASSLRPAGGTEAFF.

For the CDR3, the DNA is TGTGCCAGCAGCTTGTTCACCGGGACGGAGTATGGCTACACCTTC. It codes for CASSLFTGTEYGYTF. The genes are TRBV5-5 and TRBJ1-2, with D tentatively TRBD1 (5 bases). Germline-derived CDR1 and CDR2 are SGHKS and YYEKEE (reference sequence). The CDR3 is made up of 15 amino acids. V was pared by 1 base and J by 5 bases, with 15 bases between.

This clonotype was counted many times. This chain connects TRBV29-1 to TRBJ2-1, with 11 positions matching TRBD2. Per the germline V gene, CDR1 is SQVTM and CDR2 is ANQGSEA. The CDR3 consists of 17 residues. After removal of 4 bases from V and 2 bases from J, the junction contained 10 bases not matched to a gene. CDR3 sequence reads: CSVGSGVSGRAYNEQFF. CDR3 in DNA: TGCAGCGTTGGATCGGGGGTTAGCGGGAGGGCCTACAATGAGCAGTTCTTC.

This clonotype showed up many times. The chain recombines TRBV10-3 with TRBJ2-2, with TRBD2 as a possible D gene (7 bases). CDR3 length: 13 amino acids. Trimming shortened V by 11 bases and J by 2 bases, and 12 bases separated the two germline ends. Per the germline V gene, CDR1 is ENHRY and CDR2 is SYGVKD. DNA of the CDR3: TGTGCCGCAGCGGGACAAAACACCGGGGAGCTGTTTTTT. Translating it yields CAAAGQNTGELFF.

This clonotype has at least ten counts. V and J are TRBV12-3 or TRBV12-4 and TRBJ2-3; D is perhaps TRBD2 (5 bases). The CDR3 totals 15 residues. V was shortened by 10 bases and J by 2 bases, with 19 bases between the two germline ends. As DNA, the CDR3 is TGTGCCACCCGCGGCGGGTTGGGCTACACAGATACGCAGTATTTT. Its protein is CATRGGLGYTDTQYF.

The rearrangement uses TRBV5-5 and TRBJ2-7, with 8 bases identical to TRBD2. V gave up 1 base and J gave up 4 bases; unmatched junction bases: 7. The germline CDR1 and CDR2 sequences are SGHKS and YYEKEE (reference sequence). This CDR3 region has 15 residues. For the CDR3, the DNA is TGTGCCAGCAGCTTGACCCCGGGACTAGGTTACGAGCAGTACTTC. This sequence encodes CASSLTPGLGYEQYF. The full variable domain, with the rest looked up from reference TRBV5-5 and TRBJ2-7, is DAGVTQSPTHLIKTRGQQVTLRCSPISGHKSVSWYQQVLGQGPQFIFQYYEKEERGRGNFPDRFSARQFPNYSSELNVNALLLGDSALYLCASSLTPGLGYEQYFGPGTRLTVT.

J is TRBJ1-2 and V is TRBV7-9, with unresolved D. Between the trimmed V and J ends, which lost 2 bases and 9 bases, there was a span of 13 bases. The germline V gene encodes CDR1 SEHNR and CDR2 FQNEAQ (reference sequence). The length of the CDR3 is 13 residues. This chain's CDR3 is CASSLRETPRYTF. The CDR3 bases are TGTGCCAGCAGCTTAAGGGAGACCCCTCGCTACACCTTC.

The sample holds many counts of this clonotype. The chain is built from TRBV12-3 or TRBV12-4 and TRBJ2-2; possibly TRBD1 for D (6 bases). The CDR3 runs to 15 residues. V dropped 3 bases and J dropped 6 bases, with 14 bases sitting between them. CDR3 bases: TGTGCCAGCAGTTTCGGGCAGGGGAGTTCCGGGGAGCTGTTTTTT. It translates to CASSFGQGSSGELFF.

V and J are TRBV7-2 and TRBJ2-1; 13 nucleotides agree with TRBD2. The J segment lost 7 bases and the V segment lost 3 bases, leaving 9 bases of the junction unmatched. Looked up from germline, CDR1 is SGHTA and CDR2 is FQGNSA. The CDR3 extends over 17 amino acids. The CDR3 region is CASSFRTSGSVRNEQFF. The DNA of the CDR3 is TGTGCCAGCAGCTTCAGGACTAGCGGGAGTGTCCGAAATGAGCAGTTCTTC.

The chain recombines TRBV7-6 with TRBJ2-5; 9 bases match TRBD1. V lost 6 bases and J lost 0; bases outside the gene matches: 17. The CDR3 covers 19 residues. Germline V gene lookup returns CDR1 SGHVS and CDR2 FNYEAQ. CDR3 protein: CASRAGTGQGPFHQETQYF. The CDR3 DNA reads TGTGCCAGCAGAGCGGGAACGGGACAGGGCCCTTTTCACCAAGAGACCCAGTACTTC.

The CDR3 region is CASVIGRRGTDTQYF. CDR3 nucleotide sequence: TGCGCCAGCGTAATAGGGAGGCGTGGGACAGATACGCAGTATTTT. The rearrangement joins TRBV5-1 to TRBJ2-3, with a possible D match to TRBD2 (6 bases). V lost 7 bases and J lost 3, with 18 bases in between. The CDR3 covers 15 residues. Germline V lookup: CDR1 SGHRS, CDR2 YFSETQ.

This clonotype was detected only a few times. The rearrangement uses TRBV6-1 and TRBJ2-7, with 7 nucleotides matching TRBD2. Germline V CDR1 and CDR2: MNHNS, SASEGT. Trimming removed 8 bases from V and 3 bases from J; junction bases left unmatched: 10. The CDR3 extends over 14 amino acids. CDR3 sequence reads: CASRGAGEYYEQYF. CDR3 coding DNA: TGTGCCAGCCGAGGGGCGGGAGAGTACTACGAGCAGTACTTC.

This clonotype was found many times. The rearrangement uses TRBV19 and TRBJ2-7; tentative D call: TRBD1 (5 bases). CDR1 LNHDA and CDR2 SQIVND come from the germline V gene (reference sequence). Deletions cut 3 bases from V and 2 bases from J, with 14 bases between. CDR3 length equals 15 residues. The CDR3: CASSINPDTTYEQYF. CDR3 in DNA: TGTGCCAGTAGTATTAATCCGGACACAACCTACGAGCAGTACTTC.

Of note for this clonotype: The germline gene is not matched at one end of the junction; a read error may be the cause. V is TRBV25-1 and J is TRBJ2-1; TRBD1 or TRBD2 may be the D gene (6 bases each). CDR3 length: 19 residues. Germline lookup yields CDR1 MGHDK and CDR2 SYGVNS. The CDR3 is CASSEWGEGYGGLVYERFF. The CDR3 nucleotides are TGTGCCAGCAGTGAATGGGGGGAAGGGTATGGGGGCCTCGTCTATGAGCGGTTCTTC.